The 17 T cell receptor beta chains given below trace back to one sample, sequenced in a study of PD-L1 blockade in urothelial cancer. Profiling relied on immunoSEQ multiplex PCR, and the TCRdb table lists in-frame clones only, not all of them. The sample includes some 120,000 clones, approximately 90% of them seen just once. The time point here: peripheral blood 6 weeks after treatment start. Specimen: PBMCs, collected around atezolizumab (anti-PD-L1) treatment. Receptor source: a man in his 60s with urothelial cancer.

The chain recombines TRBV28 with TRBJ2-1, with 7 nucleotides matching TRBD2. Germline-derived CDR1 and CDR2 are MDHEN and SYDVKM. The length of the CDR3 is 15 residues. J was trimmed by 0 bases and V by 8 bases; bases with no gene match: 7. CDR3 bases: TGTGCCAGCCTAGCGGTTGGGGTCTCCTACAATGAGCAGTTCTTC. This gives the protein CASLAVGVSYNEQFF. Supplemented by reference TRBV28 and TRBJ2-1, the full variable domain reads DVKVTQSSRYLVKRTGEKVFLECVQDMDHENMFWYRQDPGLGLRLIYFSYDVKMKEKGDIPEGYSVSREKKERFSLILESASTNQTSMYLCASLAVGVSYNEQFFGPGTRLTVL.

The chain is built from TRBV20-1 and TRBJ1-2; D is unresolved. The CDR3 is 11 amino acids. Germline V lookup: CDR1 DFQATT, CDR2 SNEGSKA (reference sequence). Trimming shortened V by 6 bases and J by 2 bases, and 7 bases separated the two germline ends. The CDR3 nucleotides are TGCAGTGCCCCCACAAACTATGGCTACACCTTC. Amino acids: CSAPTNYGYTF.

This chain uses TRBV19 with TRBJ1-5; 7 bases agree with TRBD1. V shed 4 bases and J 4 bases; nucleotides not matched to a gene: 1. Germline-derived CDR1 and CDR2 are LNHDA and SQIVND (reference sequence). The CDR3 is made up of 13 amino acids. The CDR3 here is CASSTRGNQPQHF. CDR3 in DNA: TGTGCCAGTAGTACCAGGGGGAATCAGCCCCAGCATTTT.

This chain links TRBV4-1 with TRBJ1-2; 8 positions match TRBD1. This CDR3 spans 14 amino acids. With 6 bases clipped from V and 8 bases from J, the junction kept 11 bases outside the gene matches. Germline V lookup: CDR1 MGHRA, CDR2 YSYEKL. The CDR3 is CASRRTGSNGGYTF. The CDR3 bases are TGCGCCAGCAGGAGGACAGGGTCGAACGGAGGCTACACCTTC.

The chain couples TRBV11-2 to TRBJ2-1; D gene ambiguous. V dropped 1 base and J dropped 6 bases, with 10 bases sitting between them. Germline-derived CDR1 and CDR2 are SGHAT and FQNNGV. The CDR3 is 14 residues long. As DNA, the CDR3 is TGTGCCAGCAGCTTAGTGCCGCGCACCAATGAGCAGTTCTTC. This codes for CASSLVPRTNEQFF.

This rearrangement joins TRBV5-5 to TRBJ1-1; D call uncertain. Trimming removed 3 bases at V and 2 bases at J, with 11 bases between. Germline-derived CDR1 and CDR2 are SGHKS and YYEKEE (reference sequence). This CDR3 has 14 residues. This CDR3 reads CASSSSAVNTEAFF. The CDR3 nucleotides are TGTGCCAGCAGCTCGAGTGCGGTAAACACTGAAGCTTTCTTT.

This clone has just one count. The CDR3 region has the DNA TGTGCCAGCTCATCGTCGACAGCATCTGGGGCCAACGTCCTGACTTTC. Amino acids: CASSSSTASGANVLTF. J is TRBJ2-6 and V is TRBV18; TRBD1 is a possible D gene (5 bases). V shed 5 bases and J shed 1 base, with 12 bases lying between them. This CDR3 contains 16 residues. Germline CDR1 reads KGHSH; CDR2 reads LQKENI.

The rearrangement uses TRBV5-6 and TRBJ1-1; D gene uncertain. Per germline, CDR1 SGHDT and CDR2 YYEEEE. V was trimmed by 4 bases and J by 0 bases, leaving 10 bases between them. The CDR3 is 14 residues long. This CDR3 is CASSRSGMNTEAFF. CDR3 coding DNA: TGTGCCAGCAGCCGATCGGGAATGAACACTGAAGCTTTCTTT.

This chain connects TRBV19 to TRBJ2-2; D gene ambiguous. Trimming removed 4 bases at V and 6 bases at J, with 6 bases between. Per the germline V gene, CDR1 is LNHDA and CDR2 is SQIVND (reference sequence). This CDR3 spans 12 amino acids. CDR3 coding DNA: TGTGCCAGTAGTAATCGTCCCGGGGAGCTGTTTTTT. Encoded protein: CASSNRPGELFF.

The CDR3 DNA sequence: TGTGCCAGCAGCCAAGATCAGGGACAGGGGAACTATGGCTACACCTTC. This codes for CASSQDQGQGNYGYTF. This chain connects TRBV4-2 to TRBJ1-2, with 10 bases fitting TRBD1. Germline V gene sequence: CDR1 LGHNA, CDR2 YNFKEQ. The V gene end was trimmed by 0 bases and the J gene end by 2 bases; junction bases not matched to a gene: 3. CDR3 length: 16 amino acids.

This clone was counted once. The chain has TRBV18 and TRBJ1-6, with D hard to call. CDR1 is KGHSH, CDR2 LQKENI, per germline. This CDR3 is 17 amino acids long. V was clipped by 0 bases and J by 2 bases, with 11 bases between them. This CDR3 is CASSPPVLGTYNSPLHF. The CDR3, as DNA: TGTGCCAGCTCACCACCGGTGCTAGGAACCTATAATTCACCCCTCCACTTT.

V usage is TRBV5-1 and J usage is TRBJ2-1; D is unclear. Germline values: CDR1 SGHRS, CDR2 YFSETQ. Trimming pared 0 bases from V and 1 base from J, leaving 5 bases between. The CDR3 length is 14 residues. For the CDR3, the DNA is TGCGCCAGCAGCTTGGGGCAGTCCTACAATGAGCAGTTCTTC. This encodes CASSLGQSYNEQFF.

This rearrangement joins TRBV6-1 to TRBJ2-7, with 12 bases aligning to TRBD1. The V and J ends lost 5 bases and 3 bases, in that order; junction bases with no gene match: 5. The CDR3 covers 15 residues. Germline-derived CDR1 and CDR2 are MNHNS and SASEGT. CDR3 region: CASSSGTGGFYEQYF. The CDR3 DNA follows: TGTGCCAGCAGTTCCGGGACAGGGGGCTTCTACGAGCAGTACTTC.

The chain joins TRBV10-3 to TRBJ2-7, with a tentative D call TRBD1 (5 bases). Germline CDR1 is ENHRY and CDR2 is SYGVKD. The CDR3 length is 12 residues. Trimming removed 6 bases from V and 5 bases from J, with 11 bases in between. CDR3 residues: CAIRGPTDEQYF. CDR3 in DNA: TGTGCCATCAGGGGGCCAACCGACGAGCAGTACTTC.

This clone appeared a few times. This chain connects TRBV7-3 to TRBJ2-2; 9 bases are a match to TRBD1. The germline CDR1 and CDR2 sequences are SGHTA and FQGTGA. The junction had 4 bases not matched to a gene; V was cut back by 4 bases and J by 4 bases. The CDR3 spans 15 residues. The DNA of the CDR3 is TGTGCCAGCAGCTGGGGACAGGGAGGCACCGGGGAGCTGTTTTTT. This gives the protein CASSWGQGGTGELFF.

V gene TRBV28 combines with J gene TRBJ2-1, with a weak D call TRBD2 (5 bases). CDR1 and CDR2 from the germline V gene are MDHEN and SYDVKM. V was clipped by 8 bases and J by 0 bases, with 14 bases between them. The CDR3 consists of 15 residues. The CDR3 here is CASSNSGSSYNEQFF. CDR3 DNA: TGTGCCAGCTCCAACAGCGGTAGCTCCTACAATGAGCAGTTCTTC.

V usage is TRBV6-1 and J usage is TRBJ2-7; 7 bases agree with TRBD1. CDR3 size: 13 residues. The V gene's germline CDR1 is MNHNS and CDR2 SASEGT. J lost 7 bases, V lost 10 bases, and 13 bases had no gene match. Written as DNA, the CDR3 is TGTGCCACGGTAGGGACAGTGACTTGGGAGCAGTACTTC. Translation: CATVGTVTWEQYF.